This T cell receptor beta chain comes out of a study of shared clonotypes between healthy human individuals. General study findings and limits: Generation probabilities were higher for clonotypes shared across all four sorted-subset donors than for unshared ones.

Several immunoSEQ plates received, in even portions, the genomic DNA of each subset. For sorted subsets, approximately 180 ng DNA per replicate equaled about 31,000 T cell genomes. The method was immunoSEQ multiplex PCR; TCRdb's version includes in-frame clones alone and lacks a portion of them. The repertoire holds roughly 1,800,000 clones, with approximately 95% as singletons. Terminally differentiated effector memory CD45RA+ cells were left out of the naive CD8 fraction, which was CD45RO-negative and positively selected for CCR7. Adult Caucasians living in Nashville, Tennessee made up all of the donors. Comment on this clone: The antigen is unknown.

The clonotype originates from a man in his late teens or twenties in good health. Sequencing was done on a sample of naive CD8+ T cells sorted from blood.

The CDR3, as DNA: TGTGCCAGCAGCTCGTACACGGCGTCTTGGGGGGATCAGCCCCAGCATTTT. Translation gives CASSSYTASWGDQPQHF. The rearrangement joins TRBV7-2 to TRBJ1-5, with TRBD1 as a possible D gene (5 bases). Germline V CDR1 and CDR2: SGHTA, FQGNSA. The CDR3 runs to 17 residues. The ends were cut back, 4 bases at V and 5 bases at J, with 21 bases in the middle.